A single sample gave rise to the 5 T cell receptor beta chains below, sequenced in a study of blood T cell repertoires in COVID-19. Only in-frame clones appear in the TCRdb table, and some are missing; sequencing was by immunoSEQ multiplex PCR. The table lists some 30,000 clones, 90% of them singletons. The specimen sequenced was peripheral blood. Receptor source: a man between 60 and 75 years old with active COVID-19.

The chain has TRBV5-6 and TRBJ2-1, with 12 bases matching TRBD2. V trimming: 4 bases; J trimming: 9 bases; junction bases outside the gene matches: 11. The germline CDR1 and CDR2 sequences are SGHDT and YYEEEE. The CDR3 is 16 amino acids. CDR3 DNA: TGTGCCAGCAGCCCCCGACTAGCGGGGGAGTGGGGTGAGCAGTTCTTC. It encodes CASSPRLAGEWGEQFF.

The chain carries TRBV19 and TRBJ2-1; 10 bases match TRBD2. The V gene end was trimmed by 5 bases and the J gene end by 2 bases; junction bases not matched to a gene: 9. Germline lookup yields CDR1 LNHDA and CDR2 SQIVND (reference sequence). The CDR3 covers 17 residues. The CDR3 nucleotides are TGTGCCAGTAGTCCCTTTGTAGCGGGGGGACCCTACAATGAGCAGTTCTTC. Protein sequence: CASSPFVAGGPYNEQFF. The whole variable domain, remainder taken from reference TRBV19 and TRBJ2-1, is DGGITQSPKYLFRKEGQNVTLSCEQNLNHDAMYWYRQDPGQGLRLIYYSQIVNDFQKGDIAEGYSVSREKKESFPLTVTSAQKNPTAFYLCASSPFVAGGPYNEQFFGPGTRLTVL.

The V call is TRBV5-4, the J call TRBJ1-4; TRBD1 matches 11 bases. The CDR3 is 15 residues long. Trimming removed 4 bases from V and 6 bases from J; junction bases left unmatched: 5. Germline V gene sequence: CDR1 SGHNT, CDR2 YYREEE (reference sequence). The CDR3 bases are TGTGCCAGCAGCCCGGGGGGACAGGGGGATGAAAAACTGTTTTTT. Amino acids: CASSPGGQGDEKLFF.

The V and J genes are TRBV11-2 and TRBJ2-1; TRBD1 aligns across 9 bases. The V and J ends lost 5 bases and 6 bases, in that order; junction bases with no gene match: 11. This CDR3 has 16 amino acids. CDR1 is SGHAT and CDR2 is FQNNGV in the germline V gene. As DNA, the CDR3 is TGTGCCAGCAGCCACTACCGGGACAGGGTCGCCAATGAGCAGTTCTTC. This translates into CASSHYRDRVANEQFF. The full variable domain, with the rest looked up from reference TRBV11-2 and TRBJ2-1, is EAGVAQSPRYKIIEKRQSVAFWCNPISGHATLYWYQQILGQGPKLLIQFQNNGVVDDSQLPKDRFSAERLKGVDSTLKIQPAKLEDSAVYLCASSHYRDRVANEQFFGPGTRLTVL.

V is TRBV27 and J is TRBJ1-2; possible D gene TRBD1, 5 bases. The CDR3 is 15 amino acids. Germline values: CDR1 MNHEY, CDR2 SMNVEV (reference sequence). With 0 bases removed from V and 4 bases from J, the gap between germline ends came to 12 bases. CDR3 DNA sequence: TGTGCCAGCAGTTTATCGACAGCGCATCCCTATGGCTACACCTTC. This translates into CASSLSTAHPYGYTF.